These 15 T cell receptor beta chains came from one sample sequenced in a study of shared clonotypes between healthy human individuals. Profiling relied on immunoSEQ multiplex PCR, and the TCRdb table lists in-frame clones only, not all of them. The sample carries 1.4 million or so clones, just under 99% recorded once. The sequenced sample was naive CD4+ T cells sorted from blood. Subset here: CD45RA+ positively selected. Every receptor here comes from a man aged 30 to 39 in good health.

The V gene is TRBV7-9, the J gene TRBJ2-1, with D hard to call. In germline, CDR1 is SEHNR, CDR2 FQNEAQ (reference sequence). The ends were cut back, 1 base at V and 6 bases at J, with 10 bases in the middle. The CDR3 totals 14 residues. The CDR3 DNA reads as TGTGCCAGCAGCTTAGGTGCCGCCCGCAATGAGCAGTTCTTC. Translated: CASSLGAARNEQFF.

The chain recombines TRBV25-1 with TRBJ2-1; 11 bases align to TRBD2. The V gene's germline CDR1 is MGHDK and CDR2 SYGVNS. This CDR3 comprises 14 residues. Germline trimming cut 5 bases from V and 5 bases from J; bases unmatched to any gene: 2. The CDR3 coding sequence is TGTGCCAGCAGTACTAGCGGGAGAGACAATGAGCAGTTCTTC. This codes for CASSTSGRDNEQFF.

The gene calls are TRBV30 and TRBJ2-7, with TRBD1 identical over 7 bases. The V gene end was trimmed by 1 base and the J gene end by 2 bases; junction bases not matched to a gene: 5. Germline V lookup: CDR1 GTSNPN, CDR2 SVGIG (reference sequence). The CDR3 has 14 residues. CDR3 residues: CAWSAGTDTYEQYF. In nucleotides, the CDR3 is TGTGCCTGGAGTGCGGGGACAGATACCTACGAGCAGTACTTC.

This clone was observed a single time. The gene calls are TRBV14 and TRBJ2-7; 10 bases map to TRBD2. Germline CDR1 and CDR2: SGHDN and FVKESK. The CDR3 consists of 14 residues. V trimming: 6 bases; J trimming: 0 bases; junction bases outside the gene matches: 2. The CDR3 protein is CASRASGSSYEQYF. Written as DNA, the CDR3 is TGTGCCAGCAGAGCTAGCGGGAGCTCCTACGAGCAGTACTTC.

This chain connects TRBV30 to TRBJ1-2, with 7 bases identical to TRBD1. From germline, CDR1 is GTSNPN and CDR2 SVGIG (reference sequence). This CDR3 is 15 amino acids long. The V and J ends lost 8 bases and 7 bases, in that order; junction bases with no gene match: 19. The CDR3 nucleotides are TGTGCCGGAAACCGGGACAGTGGTAACGCCGGTGGCTACACCTTC. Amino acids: CAGNRDSGNAGGYTF.

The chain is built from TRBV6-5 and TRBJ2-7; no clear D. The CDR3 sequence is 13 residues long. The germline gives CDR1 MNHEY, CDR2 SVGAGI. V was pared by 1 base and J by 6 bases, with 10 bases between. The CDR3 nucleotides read TGTGCCAGCAGTTACTTTCAGTCGTCCGAGCAGTACTTC. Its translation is CASSYFQSSEQYF.

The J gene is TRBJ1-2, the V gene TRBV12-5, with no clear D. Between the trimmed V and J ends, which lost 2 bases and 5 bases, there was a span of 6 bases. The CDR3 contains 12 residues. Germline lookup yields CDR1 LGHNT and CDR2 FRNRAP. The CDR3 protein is CASGLHGYGYTF. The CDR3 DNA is TGTGCTAGTGGTTTGCACGGGTATGGCTACACCTTC.

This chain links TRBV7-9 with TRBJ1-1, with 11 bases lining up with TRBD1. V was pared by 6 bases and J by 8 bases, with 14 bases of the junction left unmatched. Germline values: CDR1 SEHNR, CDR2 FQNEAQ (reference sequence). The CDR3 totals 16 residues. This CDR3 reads CASSSTWTGGRLEAFF. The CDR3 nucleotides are TGTGCCAGCAGTTCTACTTGGACAGGGGGCAGGTTGGAAGCTTTCTTT.

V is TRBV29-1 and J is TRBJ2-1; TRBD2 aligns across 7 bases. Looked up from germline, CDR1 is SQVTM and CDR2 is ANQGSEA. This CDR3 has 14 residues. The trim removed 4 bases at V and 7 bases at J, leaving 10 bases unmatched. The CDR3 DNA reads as TGCAGCGTTGGTAGCCTAGCGGAGAGGAATGAGCAGTTCTTC. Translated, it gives CSVGSLAERNEQFF.

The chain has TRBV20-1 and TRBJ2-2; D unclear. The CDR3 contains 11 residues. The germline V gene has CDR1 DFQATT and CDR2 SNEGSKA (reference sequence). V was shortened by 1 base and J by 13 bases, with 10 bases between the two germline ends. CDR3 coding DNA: TGCAGTGCTAGAGGGGTGGAGAGGCTGTTTTTT. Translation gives CSARGVERLFF.

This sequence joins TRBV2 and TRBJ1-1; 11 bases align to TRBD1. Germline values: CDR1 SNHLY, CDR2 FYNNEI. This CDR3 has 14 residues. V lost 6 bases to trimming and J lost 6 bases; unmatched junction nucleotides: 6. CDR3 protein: CASRGQGGGSEAFF. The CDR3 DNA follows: TGTGCCAGCAGGGGACAGGGGGGAGGGTCTGAAGCTTTCTTT.

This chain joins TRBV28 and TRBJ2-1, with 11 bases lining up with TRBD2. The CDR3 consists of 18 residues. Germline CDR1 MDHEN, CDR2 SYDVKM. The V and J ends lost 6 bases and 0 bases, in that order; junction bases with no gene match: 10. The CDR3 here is CASSTTRTSGSSYNEQFF. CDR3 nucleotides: TGTGCCAGCAGCACTACTAGGACTAGCGGGTCCTCCTACAATGAGCAGTTCTTC. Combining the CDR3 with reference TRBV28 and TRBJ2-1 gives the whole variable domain DVKVTQSSRYLVKRTGEKVFLECVQDMDHENMFWYRQDPGLGLRLIYFSYDVKMKEKGDIPEGYSVSREKKERFSLILESASTNQTSMYLCASSTTRTSGSSYNEQFFGPGTRLTVL.

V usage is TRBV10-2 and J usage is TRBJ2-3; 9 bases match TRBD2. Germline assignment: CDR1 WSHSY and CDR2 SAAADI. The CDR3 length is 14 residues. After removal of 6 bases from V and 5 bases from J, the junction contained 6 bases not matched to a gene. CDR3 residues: CASSVAGVRDTQYF. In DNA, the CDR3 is TGCGCCAGCAGCGTAGCGGGAGTGAGAGATACGCAGTATTTT.

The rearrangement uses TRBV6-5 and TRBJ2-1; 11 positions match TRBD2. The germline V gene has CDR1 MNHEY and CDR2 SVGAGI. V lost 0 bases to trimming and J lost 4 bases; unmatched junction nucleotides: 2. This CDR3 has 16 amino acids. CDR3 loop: CASSYSGLAVYNEQFF. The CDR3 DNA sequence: TGTGCCAGCAGTTACTCGGGACTAGCGGTTTACAATGAGCAGTTCTTC.

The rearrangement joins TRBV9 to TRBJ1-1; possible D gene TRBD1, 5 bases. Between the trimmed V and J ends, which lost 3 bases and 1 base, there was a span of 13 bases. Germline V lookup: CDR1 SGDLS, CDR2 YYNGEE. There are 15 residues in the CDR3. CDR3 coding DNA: TGTGCCAGCAGCGAGAAGATGCAGGGGAACACTGAAGCTTTCTTT. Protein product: CASSEKMQGNTEAFF.